The 24 T cell receptor beta chains below come from one sample, sequenced in a study of T cells expressing NK-cell markers. Following a re-call of the 5' RACE reads, TCRdb has one entry per CDR3 protein and lacks DNA. The sample yields about 450,000 distinct CDR3 sequences, of which the top ten take up approximately 7%. Sequencing was performed on blood T cells: a sorted CD56 or NKG2C T cell subset, CD4+ or CD8+ T cells, or bulk PBMC T cells (not recorded which). The source is a woman aged 18 to 75 in good health.

The J gene is TRBJ2-1, the V gene TRBV24-1; without DNA, the TCRdb call of TRBD2 cannot be checked. The CDR3 totals 13 residues. Germline CDR1 reads KGHDR; CDR2 reads SFDVKD. The CDR3 loop reads CATSDFRRVEQFF.

This chain links TRBV28 with TRBJ2-2; TCRdb picks TRBD2, but there is no DNA to check that call. Germline V gene sequence: CDR1 MDHEN, CDR2 SYDVKM. This CDR3 region has 14 residues. The CDR3 sequence is CASSISLGPGELFF.

The gene calls are TRBV12-3 or TRBV12-4 and TRBJ1-1; TCRdb names TRBD1, which stays unverified in the absence of DNA. CDR3 length: 12 residues. This chain's CDR3 is CASSLTGAEAFF.

The chain combines TRBV19 with TRBJ1-2; absent DNA, TCRdb's TRBD1 call cannot be checked. CDR1 and CDR2 from the germline V gene are LNHDA and SQIVND (reference sequence). This CDR3 region has 15 residues. The CDR3: CASSIGPGQVYGYTF.

The chain carries TRBV19 and TRBJ1-6; TCRdb returns TRBD1, unconfirmable since there is no DNA. Germline CDR1 and CDR2: LNHDA and SQIVND (reference sequence). The CDR3 has 15 amino acids. CDR3 residues: CASSRIGQGNSPLHF. The full variable domain, in which reference TRBV19 and TRBJ1-6 provide the parts outside the CDR3, is DGGITQSPKYLFRKEGQNVTLSCEQNLNHDAMYWYRQDPGQGLRLIYYSQIVNDFQKGDIAEGYSVSREKKESFPLTVTSAQKNPTAFYLCASSRIGQGNSPLHFGNGTRLTVT.

This chain connects TRBV19 to TRBJ1-5; the D gene TCRdb calls, TRBD1, cannot be checked with no DNA. The germline CDR1 and CDR2 sequences are LNHDA and SQIVND (reference sequence). The CDR3 length is 12 residues. The CDR3 reads CATWTGNQPQHF.

The gene calls are TRBV5-6 and TRBJ1-2. This CDR3 is built from 14 residues. CDR1 SGHDT and CDR2 YYEEEE come from the germline V gene. CDR3 residues: CASSFGRRNYGYTF.

The genes are TRBV15 and TRBJ2-7; checking the TCRdb D call of TRBD1 is not possible without DNA. The CDR3 has 14 amino acids. The germline V gene has CDR1 LNHNV and CDR2 YYDKDF (reference sequence). Here the CDR3 reads CATSGGTSAYEQYF. Drawing the rest from reference TRBV15 and TRBJ2-7, the complete variable domain is DAMVIQNPRYQVTQFGKPVTLSCSQTLNHNVMYWYQQKSSQAPKLLFHYYDKDFNNEADTPDNFQSRRPNTSFCFLDIRSPGLGDTAMYLCATSGGTSAYEQYFGPGTRLTVT.

The chain is built from TRBV5-1 and TRBJ2-2; the D call from TCRdb, TRBD2, cannot be confirmed without DNA. The CDR3 consists of 15 residues. Per germline, CDR1 SGHRS and CDR2 YFSETQ. CDR3 loop: CASSPEGANTGELFF. Supplemented by reference TRBV5-1 and TRBJ2-2, the full variable domain reads KAGVTQTPRYLIKTRGQQVTLSCSPISGHRSVSWYQQTPGQGLQFLFEYFSETQRNKGNFPGRFSGRQFSNSRSEMNVSTLELGDSALYLCASSPEGANTGELFFGEGSRLTVL.

This chain joins TRBV11-2 and TRBJ2-1; TCRdb indicates TRBD1, and absent DNA this call remains unverified. Germline CDR1 is SGHAT and CDR2 is FQNNGV. The length of the CDR3 is 12 residues. The CDR3 sequence: CASSYQTGEQFF. The whole variable domain, remainder taken from reference TRBV11-2 and TRBJ2-1, is EAGVAQSPRYKIIEKRQSVAFWCNPISGHATLYWYQQILGQGPKLLIQFQNNGVVDDSQLPKDRFSAERLKGVDSTLKIQPAKLEDSAVYLCASSYQTGEQFFGPGTRLTVL.

The chain links TRBV29-1 to TRBJ2-3; TCRdb outputs TRBD1, but without DNA this stays unchecked. CDR3 length: 15 amino acids. Germline V lookup: CDR1 SQVTM, CDR2 ANQGSEA. The CDR3 here is CSVEGWLGGTDTQYF.

The rearrangement joins TRBV7-9 to TRBJ2-1; TCRdb indicates TRBD1, and absent DNA this call remains unverified. CDR1 SEHNR and CDR2 FQNEAQ come from the germline V gene (reference sequence). This CDR3 has 14 amino acids. The CDR3 here is CASSPPGQLNEQFF. Using reference TRBV7-9 and TRBJ2-1 for the parts outside the CDR3, the full variable domain is DTGVSQNPRHKITKRGQNVTFRCDPISEHNRLYWYRQTLGQGPEFLTYFQNEAQLEKSRLLSDRFSAERPKGSFSTLEIQRTEQGDSAMYLCASSPPGQLNEQFFGPGTRLTVL.

This chain connects TRBV6-4 to TRBJ2-3; TCRdb's D call, TRBD2, is unchecked because there is no DNA. Germline assignment: CDR1 MRHNA and CDR2 SNTAGT. The CDR3 covers 15 residues. CDR3 protein: CAGNLAGAVTDTQYF.

V gene TRBV6-1 combines with J gene TRBJ2-1; no DNA is available, so the TRBD1 call from TCRdb remains unchecked. CDR3 length equals 13 residues. Germline CDR1 and CDR2: MNHNS and SASEGT. This CDR3 reads CASAPWTENEQFF.

The gene calls are TRBV2 and TRBJ2-1; lacking DNA, the TRBD2 call made by TCRdb goes unchecked. The CDR3 totals 14 residues. CDR1 and CDR2 (germline): SNHLY, FYNNEI. The CDR3 loop is CASTQSGANNEQFF.

This chain connects TRBV4-3 to TRBJ1-3; TCRdb selects TRBD1, and the lack of DNA leaves this call unchecked. This CDR3 has 15 residues. The germline CDR1 and CDR2 sequences are LGHNA and YSLEER. This CDR3 reads CASSQDRASGNTIYF.

CDR3 amino acids: CSVTLGVYEQYF. This sequence joins TRBV20-1 and TRBJ2-7; TCRdb returns TRBD1, unconfirmable since there is no DNA. CDR1 and CDR2 from the germline V gene are DFQATT and SNEGSKA (reference sequence). The CDR3 is 12 amino acids.

The CDR3 loop is CASSLKDPVFF. The rearrangement joins TRBV7-2 to TRBJ1-4; without DNA, the TCRdb call of TRBD1 cannot be checked. The germline gives CDR1 SGHTA, CDR2 FQGNSA. CDR3 length equals 11 residues.

The chain joins TRBV7-2 to TRBJ1-2; as DNA is missing, the TRBD1 call by TCRdb cannot be tested. The length of the CDR3 is 14 residues. CDR1 is SGHTA, CDR2 FQGNSA, per germline. The chain's CDR3 is CASSPGLVNYGYTF.

The CDR3 here is CSARVAGTYTEAFF. The chain joins TRBV20-1 to TRBJ1-1; the D gene TCRdb calls, TRBD1, cannot be checked with no DNA. Looked up from germline, CDR1 is DFQATT and CDR2 is SNEGSKA (reference sequence). The CDR3 extends over 14 amino acids.

V gene TRBV4-1 combines with J gene TRBJ2-1. CDR3 length: 14 residues. Germline V gene data show CDR1 as MGHRA and CDR2 as YSYEKL. The CDR3 protein is CASSQDIQLAEQFF.

The chain couples TRBV2 to TRBJ2-2; TCRdb gives TRBD1 as the D gene, but with no DNA this cannot be confirmed. Germline V gives CDR1 SNHLY, CDR2 FYNNEI. The CDR3 loop spans 14 amino acids. The CDR3: CAKNRPGDTGELFF.

This chain links TRBV20-1 with TRBJ1-5; TCRdb's D call of TRBD1 is untestable without DNA. The CDR3 consists of 14 residues. In germline, CDR1 is DFQATT, CDR2 SNEGSKA (reference sequence). Here the CDR3 reads CSARVGTGVQPQHF.

The genes are TRBV12-3 or TRBV12-4 and TRBJ1-2. The CDR3 loop spans 14 amino acids. The chain's CDR3 is CASSFIPNSYGYTF.